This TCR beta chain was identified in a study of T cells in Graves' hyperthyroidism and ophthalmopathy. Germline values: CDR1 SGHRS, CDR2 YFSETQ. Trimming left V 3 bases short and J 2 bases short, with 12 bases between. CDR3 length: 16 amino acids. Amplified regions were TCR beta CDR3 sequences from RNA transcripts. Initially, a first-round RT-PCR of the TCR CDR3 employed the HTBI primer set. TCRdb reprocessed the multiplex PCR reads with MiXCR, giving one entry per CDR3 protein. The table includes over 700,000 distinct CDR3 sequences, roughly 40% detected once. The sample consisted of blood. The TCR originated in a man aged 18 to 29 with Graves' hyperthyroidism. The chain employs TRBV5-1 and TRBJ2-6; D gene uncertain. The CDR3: CASSSGRGTGANVLTF. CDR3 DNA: TGCGCCAGCAGCTCCGGGCGCGGAACTGGGGCCAACGTCCTGACTTTC.